A single sample is the source of the 32 T cell receptor beta chains below, sequenced in a study of blood T cell repertoires in COVID-19. The method was immunoSEQ multiplex PCR; TCRdb's version includes in-frame clones alone and lacks a portion of them. The repertoire has around 170,000 clones, around 83% of them found once; the top ten carry about 6%. The sequencing input was peripheral blood. All receptors come from a woman aged 40 to 50 with acute or convalescent COVID-19.

The chain carries TRBV29-1 and TRBJ1-1, with TRBD1 matching over 7 bases. Germline-derived CDR1 and CDR2 are SQVTM and ANQGSEA. Germline trimming cut 4 bases from V and 3 bases from J; bases unmatched to any gene: 5. This CDR3 comprises 13 residues. CDR3 bases: TGCAGCGTTGTAAGGGGGCAGGACACTGAAGCTTTCTTT. Residues: CSVVRGQDTEAFF.

In DNA, the CDR3 is TGTGCCAGCTGCCGATCGGGACAGGCGTCCACCGGGGAGCTGTTTTTT. Its protein product is CASCRSGQASTGELFF. The chain carries TRBV9 and TRBJ2-2; 8 positions match TRBD1. The J segment lost 4 bases and the V segment lost 7 bases, leaving 12 bases of the junction unmatched. Germline lookup yields CDR1 SGDLS and CDR2 YYNGEE. CDR3 length equals 16 residues.

V and J are TRBV27 and TRBJ1-2, with 9 bases aligning to TRBD1. Trimming cost V 9 bases and J 8 bases; bases outside gene matches: 4. Germline CDR1 is MNHEY and CDR2 is SMNVEV (reference sequence). This CDR3 has 11 amino acids. For the CDR3, the DNA is TGTGCCAGTACAGGGGGCGGAGGCTACACCTTC. Its protein is CASTGGGGYTF.

This clone came up a few times. An end of the junction differs from the germline gene, which may be a read error. V usage is TRBV6-1 and J usage is TRBJ2-7; TRBD2 aligns across 8 bases. The CDR3 has 13 amino acids. The germline CDR1 and CDR2 sequences are MNHNS and SASEGT. CDR3 DNA: TGTGCCAGCAGGGAAGCGGGAGCTGGGGAGCAGTACTTC. As protein: CASREAGAGEQYF.

This sequence joins TRBV5-6 and TRBJ1-5; TRBD1 might be the D (6 bases). This CDR3 spans 14 amino acids. Germline CDR1 reads SGHDT; CDR2 reads YYEEEE. With 3 bases removed from V and 6 bases from J, the gap between germline ends came to 13 bases. The CDR3 coding sequence is TGTGCCAGCAGCTCTTTCGACAGGAGTCAGCCCCAGCATTTT. It encodes CASSSFDRSQPQHF.

This clone was seen a handful of times. V gene TRBV30 combines with J gene TRBJ1-6, with no clear D. The CDR3 is made up of 13 amino acids. Trimming left V 8 bases short and J 0 bases short, with 8 bases between. Germline V lookup: CDR1 GTSNPN, CDR2 SVGIG (reference sequence). DNA for the CDR3: TGTGCCCTAGAGAGCTCCTATAATTCACCCCTCCACTTT. Translated, it gives CALESSYNSPLHF.

This sequence joins TRBV18 and TRBJ2-1; 8 bases are shared with TRBD2. Trimming took 4 bases from V and 9 from J; bases not matched to a gene: 2. Germline V gene data show CDR1 as KGHSH and CDR2 as LQKENI. The length of the CDR3 is 12 residues. CDR3 loop: CASSLAGGEQFF. The CDR3 DNA sequence: TGTGCCAGCTCACTGGCGGGGGGTGAGCAGTTCTTC.

The rearrangement uses TRBV29-1 and TRBJ2-1; maybe TRBD2 (5 bases). Trimming stripped 6 bases from V and 6 bases from J, with 15 bases between. Germline V gene lookup returns CDR1 SQVTM and CDR2 ANQGSEA. This CDR3 is 13 amino acids long. CDR3 sequence: CSVSSGVANEQFF. The CDR3 DNA sequence: TGCAGCGTGTCGAGCGGAGTGGCCAATGAGCAGTTCTTC.

The chain carries TRBV7-9 and TRBJ1-1, with 7 bases identical to TRBD1. Germline values: CDR1 SEHNR, CDR2 FQNEAQ (reference sequence). Trimming cost V 5 bases and J 10 bases; bases outside gene matches: 10. This CDR3 contains 13 residues. CDR3 nucleotide sequence: TGTGCCAGCAGCATCGCAGGGGGTGAAAGAGCTTTCTTT. Translation: CASSIAGGERAFF.

J is TRBJ2-4 and V is TRBV7-9, with 7 bases identical to TRBD2. This CDR3 comprises 11 residues. From germline, CDR1 is SEHNR and CDR2 FQNEAQ (reference sequence). V lost 10 bases to trimming and J lost 9 bases; unmatched junction nucleotides: 6. CDR3 nucleotides: TGTGCCACGGGCGGGGAGGGCATTCAGTACTTC. Residues: CATGGEGIQYF.

This rearrangement joins TRBV27 to TRBJ2-7; D is perhaps TRBD2 (5 bases). Trimming took 0 bases from V and 2 from J, leaving 14 bases between them. This CDR3 region has 16 residues. Germline CDR1 MNHEY, CDR2 SMNVEV (reference sequence). This chain's CDR3 is CASSLSILAAAYEQYF. CDR3 bases: TGTGCCAGCAGTTTATCGATCCTAGCCGCCGCCTACGAGCAGTACTTC.

This chain uses TRBV2 with TRBJ2-3; the match to TRBD2 covers 9 bases. The CDR3 runs 15 residues. Germline V lookup: CDR1 SNHLY, CDR2 FYNNEI. With V trimmed by 8 bases and J by 2 bases, 8 bases remained unmatched. CDR3 loop: CASSGLAGITDTQYF. The CDR3 DNA reads as TGTGCCAGCTCGGGGCTAGCGGGGATCACAGATACGCAGTATTTT.

The genes are TRBV11-2 and TRBJ1-2; unclear D gene. The CDR3 contains 13 residues. Germline CDR1 is SGHAT and CDR2 is FQNNGV. The V gene lost 0 bases and the J gene lost 4 bases, with 6 bases spanning the gap. CDR3 in DNA: TGTGCCAGCAGCTTAGATTCCCTCTATGGCTACACCTTC. It codes for CASSLDSLYGYTF. Full variable domain (outside the CDR3, taken from reference TRBV11-2 and TRBJ1-2): EAGVAQSPRYKIIEKRQSVAFWCNPISGHATLYWYQQILGQGPKLLIQFQNNGVVDDSQLPKDRFSAERLKGVDSTLKIQPAKLEDSAVYLCASSLDSLYGYTFGSGTRLTVV.

This clone was recorded only once. This rearrangement joins TRBV11-2 to TRBJ1-2, with 7 bases fitting TRBD1. The CDR3 totals 15 residues. J lost 0 bases, V lost 5 bases, and 6 bases had no gene match. The germline V gene has CDR1 SGHAT and CDR2 FQNNGV. The CDR3 loop is CASSPVGQANYGYTF. The CDR3 DNA follows: TGTGCCAGCAGCCCCGTAGGACAGGCTAACTATGGCTACACCTTC.

This chain uses TRBV13 with TRBJ2-3, with unresolved D. Deletions cut 5 bases from V and 4 bases from J, with 13 bases between. This CDR3 has 14 residues. CDR1 and CDR2 from the germline V gene are PRHDT and FYEKMQ (reference sequence). The CDR3 loop reads CASSPRVTADTQYF. CDR3 nucleotides: TGTGCCAGCAGCCCGAGAGTAACGGCAGATACGCAGTATTTT.

CDR3 sequence: CASSPQALYGYTF. The CDR3 nucleotides read TGTGCCAGCAGTCCCCAGGCCCTCTATGGCTACACCTTC. V gene TRBV12-3 or TRBV12-4 combines with J gene TRBJ1-2; D unresolved. The V end lost 5 bases, the J end lost 4 bases, and 11 bases lay between the germline ends. The CDR3 runs to 13 residues.

The chain uses TRBV7-2 and TRBJ2-1, with 7 bases that match TRBD2. The V gene end was trimmed by 8 bases and the J gene end by 1 base; junction bases not matched to a gene: 5. Germline loops: CDR1 SGHTA, CDR2 FQGNSA. The CDR3 contains 14 residues. In DNA, the CDR3 is TGTGCCAGCCATCGGGAGGTTTCCTACAATGAGCAGTTCTTC. Amino acids: CASHREVSYNEQFF.

This clone was detected only a few times. The chain joins TRBV4-2 to TRBJ2-5; 8 bases line up with TRBD2. The CDR3 has 16 amino acids. Germline CDR1 and CDR2: LGHNA and YNFKEQ. V lost 1 base to trimming and J lost 9 bases; unmatched junction nucleotides: 13. The CDR3 loop reads CASSQAAGAREKAQYF. DNA for the CDR3: TGTGCCAGCAGCCAAGCAGCGGGAGCTCGGGAGAAGGCCCAGTACTTC.

The gene calls are TRBV7-9 and TRBJ1-1; 10 bases fit TRBD1. CDR3 length equals 13 residues. Germline V gene sequence: CDR1 SEHNR, CDR2 FQNEAQ (reference sequence). Trimming at V came to 5 bases and at J to 10 bases, leaving 7 bases not matched to a gene. CDR3 protein: CASSQGTGARAFF. The CDR3 nucleotides read TGTGCCAGCAGCCAGGGGACAGGGGCTAGAGCTTTCTTT.

The chain links TRBV10-3 to TRBJ1-5; D unresolved. In germline, CDR1 is ENHRY, CDR2 SYGVKD. The CDR3 loop spans 16 amino acids. Trimming took off 6 bases at V and 5 bases at J, with 20 bases between the two ends. CDR3 DNA sequence: TGTGCCATCAGCCAAGCGGGGAAGGGCTGGGATCAGCCCCAGCATTTT. This gives the protein CAISQAGKGWDQPQHF.

This chain links TRBV6-6 with TRBJ2-5; 12 nucleotides match TRBD2. The CDR3 totals 16 residues. Germline V gene sequence: CDR1 MNHNY, CDR2 SVGAGI (reference sequence). V trimming: 2 bases; J trimming: 0 bases; junction bases outside the gene matches: 1. CDR3 residues: CASSYPSGGDQETQYF. The CDR3 region has the DNA TGTGCCAGCAGTTACCCTAGCGGGGGGGACCAAGAGACCCAGTACTTC.

The J gene is TRBJ2-5, the V gene TRBV27; TRBD2 might be the D (7 bases). Germline lookup yields CDR1 MNHEY and CDR2 SMNVEV (reference sequence). The CDR3 is 12 amino acids. V lost 2 bases, J lost 8 bases, and 9 bases lay in between. The CDR3 region has the DNA TGTGCCAGCAGTTTAAGGGGGGGAACCCAGTACTTC. Its translation is CASSLRGGTQYF.

V usage is TRBV18 and J usage is TRBJ2-3, with 9 bases fitting TRBD1. CDR1 is KGHSH, CDR2 LQKENI, per germline. V gave up 3 bases and J gave up 5 bases; unmatched junction bases: 9. CDR3 length: 16 residues. The CDR3 region has the DNA TGTGCCAGCTCACCGGAGACAGGGGGGGTGCAAGATACGCAGTATTTT. This encodes CASSPETGGVQDTQYF.

The chain links TRBV5-4 to TRBJ2-2; no clear D. CDR1 and CDR2 (germline): SGHNT, YYREEE (reference sequence). V was trimmed by 0 bases and J by 6 bases, leaving 9 bases between them. This CDR3 spans 14 amino acids. The CDR3 reads CASSLGQVAGELFF. In DNA form, the CDR3 reads TGTGCCAGCAGCTTGGGGCAGGTCGCCGGGGAGCTGTTTTTT. The full variable domain, rest sourced from reference TRBV5-4 and TRBJ2-2, is ETGVTQSPTHLIKTRGQQVTLRCSSQSGHNTVSWYQQALGQGPQFIFQYYREEENGRGNFPPRFSGLQFPNYSSELNVNALELDDSALYLCASSLGQVAGELFFGEGSRLTVL.

The chain employs TRBV20-1 and TRBJ2-7; possible D gene TRBD1, 6 bases. Trimming removed 3 bases at V and 2 bases at J, with 14 bases between. Germline values: CDR1 DFQATT, CDR2 SNEGSKA (reference sequence). CDR3 size: 14 residues. This chain's CDR3 is CSASLGGTAYEQYF. The CDR3 DNA is TGCAGTGCTAGTTTAGGGGGAACGGCCTACGAGCAGTACTTC.

This sequence joins TRBV11-2 and TRBJ2-1, with 7 bases identical to TRBD2. V shed 5 bases, J shed 4 bases, and the junction held 8 bases outside the gene matches. The germline gives CDR1 SGHAT, CDR2 FQNNGV. This CDR3 region has 15 residues. CDR3 amino acids: CASSLPLADYNEQFF. CDR3 nucleotides: TGTGCCAGCAGCCTTCCGCTAGCGGATTACAATGAGCAGTTCTTC.

The rearrangement joins TRBV6-5 to TRBJ1-5, with a possible D match to TRBD1 (5 bases). CDR3 size: 13 residues. V lost 8 bases and J lost 5, with 13 bases in between. Germline values: CDR1 MNHEY, CDR2 SVGAGI. This CDR3 is CASWGSGHQPQHF. The CDR3 DNA reads TGTGCCAGCTGGGGCAGCGGGCATCAGCCCCAGCATTTT.

This clone was recorded only once. This chain uses TRBV4-1 with TRBJ2-5; TRBD2 matches at 8 bases. The CDR3 loop spans 16 amino acids. V lost 1 base and J lost 5; bases outside the gene matches: 9. In germline, CDR1 is MGHRA, CDR2 YSYEKL. The CDR3 spells CASSQAPGGAGETQYF. CDR3 coding DNA: TGCGCCAGCAGCCAAGCGCCCGGGGGGGCGGGGGAGACCCAGTACTTC.

The V and J genes are TRBV3-1 (or the pseudogene TRBV3-2) and TRBJ2-3; 15 bases align to TRBD2. CDR1 and CDR2 from the germline V gene are LGHDT and YNNKEL (reference sequence). This CDR3 region has 18 residues. V dropped 4 bases and J dropped 0; count of bases not matched to a gene: 5. CDR3 sequence: CASSRGLAGGGSTDTQYF. The CDR3 nucleotides read TGTGCCAGCAGCCGGGGACTAGCGGGGGGCGGGAGCACAGATACGCAGTATTTT.

CDR3 sequence (DNA): TGTGCCAGCAGTTTTTCAGGGGGCGGCACCGGGGAGCTGTTTTTT. It is translated as CASSFSGGGTGELFF. This chain joins TRBV27 and TRBJ2-2; 8 bases map to TRBD1. V lost 3 bases and J lost 4; bases outside the gene matches: 4. The CDR3 sequence is 15 residues long. Germline V gene lookup returns CDR1 MNHEY and CDR2 SMNVEV (reference sequence).

This clone has only one observation. This chain joins TRBV4-2 and TRBJ1-2; maybe TRBD1 (6 bases). Trimming shortened V by 2 bases and J by 9 bases, and 13 bases separated the two germline ends. This CDR3 contains 13 residues. Germline values: CDR1 LGHNA, CDR2 YNFKEQ. CDR3 region: CASSQLNRASYTF. The CDR3 bases are TGTGCCAGCAGCCAATTAAACAGGGCTAGCTACACCTTC.

This clone was seen a single time. The CDR3 DNA reads TGTGCCAGCAGCGGGAGACTAGCGGGACTAGAGACCCAGTACTTC. It is translated as CASSGRLAGLETQYF. V gene TRBV27 combines with J gene TRBJ2-5, with 11 bases lining up with TRBD2. The CDR3 spans 15 residues. Losses at the gene ends were 6 bases for V and 4 bases for J; bases not matched to a gene: 7. Germline V lookup: CDR1 MNHEY, CDR2 SMNVEV (reference sequence).